Shown below are 22 T cell receptor beta chains from a single sample sequenced in a study of response to subunit inactivated influenza vaccine. In TCRdb, the RT-PCR reads were re-called with MiXCR into one record per CDR3 protein. Among more than 550,000 distinct CDR3 sequences listed, around 10% were seen once. The same specimen was also included in a second study, on T cells expressing NK-cell markers. From that study: In generating TCR beta cDNA, 5'RACE template switching with UMIs was used.

This specimen consisted of PBMCs from blood, obtained on the day of vaccination. The receptors here all came from a middle-aged man who received an inactivated influenza vaccine.

Many counts were recorded for this clonotype. The chain carries TRBV18 and TRBJ2-7, with 7 bases fitting TRBD1. The J segment lost 3 bases and the V segment lost 3 bases, leaving 2 bases of the junction unmatched. The CDR3 sequence is 13 residues long. CDR1 and CDR2 from the germline V gene are KGHSH and LQKENI. The CDR3 sequence: CASSPRQGYEQYF. CDR3 DNA sequence: TGTGCCAGCTCACCGCGACAGGGCTACGAGCAGTACTTC.

The chain has TRBV7-9 and TRBJ2-1, with D perhaps matching TRBD1 (6 bases). CDR1 and CDR2 from the germline V gene are SEHNR and FQNEAQ (reference sequence). Deletions cut 0 bases from V and 5 bases from J, with 11 bases between. The CDR3 covers 15 residues. Written as DNA, the CDR3 is TGTGCCAGCAGCTTAGCACAGGGCGGTAACAATGAGCAGTTCTTC. Protein sequence: CASSLAQGGNNEQFF.

This clonotype was seen a few times. V is TRBV5-1 and J is TRBJ2-7; TRBD2 might be the D (6 bases). Germline CDR1 SGHRS, CDR2 YFSETQ. Trimming removed 4 bases at V and 3 bases at J, with 20 bases between. The CDR3 contains 16 residues. CDR3 bases: TGCGCCAGCAGCCCAGACAGCACTGCGGGATACTACGAGCAGTACTTC. Residues: CASSPDSTAGYYEQYF.

This clonotype was counted a few times. The junction shows a germline mismatch at one end, possibly a read error. The chain recombines TRBV20-1 with TRBJ2-3, with no clear D. The germline CDR1 and CDR2 sequences are DFQATT and SNEGSKA (reference sequence). The CDR3 spans 13 residues. The CDR3 is CSAGEGYTDTQYF. The CDR3 DNA sequence: TGCAGTGCTGGAGAAGGATACACAGATACGCAGTATTTT.

CDR3 loop: CSVVLAGHEQFF. The CDR3 DNA follows: TGCAGCGTTGTGCTAGCGGGTCATGAGCAGTTCTTC. The J gene is TRBJ2-1, the V gene TRBV29-1; 8 bases fit TRBD2. The CDR3 spans 12 residues. V dropped 4 bases and J dropped 8; count of bases not matched to a gene: 4. From germline, CDR1 is SQVTM and CDR2 ANQGSEA.

This clonotype occurred a few times. V gene TRBV28 combines with J gene TRBJ1-1, with unresolved D. Germline CDR1 and CDR2: MDHEN and SYDVKM. CDR3 length: 15 amino acids. Trimming cost V 8 bases and J 4 bases, with 20 bases left between them. The CDR3 DNA reads as TGTGCCAGCTCAACCCGGGGAGGGTGGGGCACTGAAGCTTTCTTT. Protein: CASSTRGGWGTEAFF.

The chain combines TRBV11-2 with TRBJ2-3; D is undetermined. The CDR3 covers 15 residues. The V gene's germline CDR1 is SGHAT and CDR2 FQNNGV. Trimming removed 6 bases from V and 1 base from J, with 14 bases in between. CDR3 DNA sequence: TGTGCCAGCAGACCCGTTGGTTACGGCACAGATACGCAGTATTTT. It yields the protein CASRPVGYGTDTQYF.

The V and J genes are TRBV29-1 and TRBJ2-7; D may be TRBD1 (6 bases). This CDR3 spans 11 amino acids. Trimming removed 7 bases at V and 1 base at J, with 8 bases between. CDR1 and CDR2 (germline): SQVTM, ANQGSEA. In DNA form, the CDR3 reads TGCAGCGCTCAGGGGTCCTACGAGCAGTACTTC. Protein: CSAQGSYEQYF.

This clonotype has a handful of counts. V usage is TRBV10-3 and J usage is TRBJ2-5, with a tentative D call TRBD2 (5 bases). The V gene's germline CDR1 is ENHRY and CDR2 SYGVKD. V lost 2 bases to trimming and J lost 5 bases, with 15 bases between them. The CDR3 sequence is 15 residues long. The CDR3 DNA sequence: TGTGCCATCAGTGAGGAGATTGGACTCGACGAGACCCAGTACTTC. It translates to CAISEEIGLDETQYF.

This clonotype has just a few counts. This chain connects TRBV11-2 to TRBJ2-4; perhaps TRBD2 as D (5 bases). The V end was cut by 0 bases, the J end by 3 bases, with 15 bases between. CDR1 and CDR2 (germline): SGHAT, FQNNGV. This CDR3 is built from 17 residues. The CDR3 nucleotides read TGTGCCAGCAGCTTAGAGGCCGGGGTTTGGGGCAAAAACATTCAGTACTTC. Its protein product is CASSLEAGVWGKNIQYF. Full variable domain (remainder filled in from reference TRBV11-2 and TRBJ2-4): EAGVAQSPRYKIIEKRQSVAFWCNPISGHATLYWYQQILGQGPKLLIQFQNNGVVDDSQLPKDRFSAERLKGVDSTLKIQPAKLEDSAVYLCASSLEAGVWGKNIQYFGAGTRLSVL.

This clonotype was recorded a few times. The chain recombines TRBV5-1 with TRBJ2-2, with D possibly being TRBD2 (5 bases). CDR3 length: 14 residues. Germline V gene data show CDR1 as SGHRS and CDR2 as YFSETQ. The V end was cut by 0 bases, the J end by 6 bases, with 9 bases between. DNA for the CDR3: TGCGCCAGCAGCTTGGGGACTCGGTCCGGGGAGCTGTTTTTT. Translating gives CASSLGTRSGELFF.

This clonotype was observed at least ten times. V and J are TRBV18 and TRBJ2-1; D perhaps matches TRBD2 (5 bases). The germline V gene encodes CDR1 KGHSH and CDR2 LQKENI. The V end was cut by 0 bases, the J end by 4 bases, with 7 bases between. This CDR3 contains 14 residues. The CDR3 is CASSPPGGYNEQFF. CDR3 DNA: TGTGCCAGCTCACCACCCGGCGGGTACAATGAGCAGTTCTTC.

V and J are TRBV28 and TRBJ2-1; 7 positions agree with TRBD1. The V segment lost 1 base and the J segment 0 bases; nucleotides outside the gene matches: 6. The CDR3 totals 17 residues. Per germline, CDR1 MDHEN and CDR2 SYDVKM. The CDR3 DNA sequence: TGTGCCAGCAGTTTATTGGGGACAGCCAGCTCCTACAATGAGCAGTTCTTC. This encodes CASSLLGTASSYNEQFF. The whole variable domain, remainder taken from reference TRBV28 and TRBJ2-1, is DVKVTQSSRYLVKRTGEKVFLECVQDMDHENMFWYRQDPGLGLRLIYFSYDVKMKEKGDIPEGYSVSREKKERFSLILESASTNQTSMYLCASSLLGTASSYNEQFFGPGTRLTVL.

The CDR3 protein is CSVEKAGGPTDTQYF. CDR3 coding DNA: TGCAGCGTTGAAAAGGCGGGAGGGCCCACAGATACGCAGTATTTT. V is TRBV29-1 and J is TRBJ2-3, with 9 bases that match TRBD2. This CDR3 has 15 amino acids. CDR1 and CDR2 from the germline V gene are SQVTM and ANQGSEA. J gave up 2 bases and V 2 bases, and 5 bases lay outside the gene matches.

This clonotype has just a few counts. J is TRBJ1-4 and V is TRBV29-1; TRBD1 is a possible D gene (5 bases). Germline lookup yields CDR1 SQVTM and CDR2 ANQGSEA. The germline V and J ends were trimmed by 7 bases and 8 bases, with 14 bases remaining between them. CDR3 length equals 12 residues. The CDR3 is CSAGTLREKLFF. The DNA for the CDR3 is TGCAGCGCCGGGACCTTAAGAGAAAAACTGTTTTTT.

V and J are TRBV2 and TRBJ2-4; TRBD1 matches 8 bases. The V gene's germline CDR1 is SNHLY and CDR2 FYNNEI. The CDR3 runs 13 residues. Trimming cost V 6 bases and J 6 bases; bases outside gene matches: 4. This chain's CDR3 is CASRGGTGNIQYF. The DNA for the CDR3 is TGTGCCAGCAGGGGCGGGACAGGAAACATTCAGTACTTC.

This clonotype was found many times. DNA of the CDR3: TGTGCCAGCAGCTTCACAAACAATGAGCAGTTCTTC. Its protein product is CASSFTNNEQFF. This chain uses TRBV7-6 with TRBJ2-1, with D unresolved. The germline CDR1 and CDR2 sequences are SGHVS and FNYEAQ. Between the trimmed V and J ends, which lost 3 bases and 5 bases, there was a span of 5 bases. The CDR3 spans 12 residues.

The CDR3 DNA follows: TGCGCCAGCAGCTCCGCCGGGGCCTACGAGCAGTACTTC. Its translation: CASSSAGAYEQYF. The chain employs TRBV5-1 and TRBJ2-7; maybe TRBD2 (5 bases). Deletions cut 3 bases from V and 2 bases from J, with 9 bases between. CDR3 size: 13 residues. In germline, CDR1 is SGHRS, CDR2 YFSETQ.

The chain joins TRBV12-3 or TRBV12-4 to TRBJ2-5; maybe TRBD1 (5 bases). Trimming took off 1 base at V and 5 bases at J, with 14 bases between the two ends. The CDR3 consists of 15 residues. This chain's CDR3 is CASSLVQSSGETQYF. DNA of the CDR3: TGTGCCAGCAGTTTAGTACAGAGCTCAGGGGAGACCCAGTACTTC.

The chain employs TRBV14 and TRBJ2-1; a weak D match, TRBD1 (5 bases). CDR3 length equals 12 residues. Germline CDR1 SGHDN, CDR2 FVKESK. V was trimmed by 1 base and J by 10 bases, leaving 8 bases between them. The CDR3 region has the DNA TGTGCCAGCAGCCAAGCAGGGTGGGAGCAGTTCTTC. It specifies CASSQAGWEQFF.

This chain links TRBV5-6 with TRBJ2-1, with a weak D call TRBD2 (6 bases). The CDR3 consists of 12 residues. Trimming stripped 2 bases from V and 9 bases from J, with 9 bases between. The germline V gene encodes CDR1 SGHDT and CDR2 YYEEEE. CDR3 region: CASSFGTPEQFF. In DNA, the CDR3 is TGTGCCAGCAGCTTCGGGACTCCTGAGCAGTTCTTC.

V usage is TRBV10-3 and J usage is TRBJ2-3, with a possible D match to TRBD2 (5 bases). Germline V CDR1 and CDR2: ENHRY, SYGVKD. V lost 0 bases to trimming and J lost 3 bases, with 10 bases between them. The length of the CDR3 is 15 residues. The CDR3 loop is CAISESGSGTDTQYF. In DNA form, the CDR3 reads TGTGCCATCAGTGAGTCGGGGAGTGGAACAGATACGCAGTATTTT.